The rows below give T cell receptor beta chains drawn from one sample of a study of cytomegalovirus exposure and HLA in healthy donors. Sequenced by immunoSEQ multiplex PCR; TCRdb stores in-frame clones only, minus some. The table has more than 250,000 clones, around 91% seen once. The specimen sequenced was PBMCs. The source is a woman in her thirties in good health and CMV-seronegative. CDR3s include the opening cysteine and the closing phenylalanine or tryptophan. D genes are given only for firm matches. Size is omitted from some rows. Given values are once, few, many or a class for expanded clones.

TRBJ2-1	-	TRBD2	16	TRBV2	CASSEIAGLAHSEQFF	TGTGCCAGCAGTGAAATAGCGGGACTAGCCCATAGTGAGCAGTTCTTC
TRBJ1-5	-	TRBD1	17	TRBV25-1	CASSESVGTGGNQPQHF	TGTGCCAGCAGTGAATCCGTAGGGACAGGGGGCAATCAGCCCCAGCATTTT
TRBJ2-1	once	TRBD2	15	TRBV6-1	CASSHSGSSYNEQFF	TGTGCCAGCAGCCATAGCGGGAGCTCCTACAATGAGCAGTTCTTC
TRBJ2-3	-	-	14	TRBV5-6	CASSSDVNTDTQYF	TGTGCCAGCAGTTCGGACGTAAACACAGATACGCAGTATTTT
TRBJ2-3	-	-	16	TRBV11-3	CASSRTGFGGTDTQYF	TGTGCCAGCAGCCGAACAGGGTTCGGGGGCACAGATACGCAGTATTTT
TRBJ1-2	-	-	12	TRBV19	CATSAAYYGYTF	TGTGCCACCTCTGCGGCGTACTATGGCTACACCTTC
TRBJ2-7	-	-	16	TRBV5-1	CASSFYPGEGFYEQYF	TGCGCCAGCAGCTTTTACCCGGGAGAAGGGTTCTACGAGCAGTACTTC
TRBJ2-7	-	TRBD2	16	TRBV7-8	CASSISGTSGRYEQYF	TGTGCCAGCAGCATCTCCGGGACTAGCGGGAGGTACGAGCAGTACTTC
TRBJ1-5	once	-	14	TRBV28	CASRLDQGVQPQHF	TGTGCCAGCAGACTCGACCAGGGCGTTCAGCCCCAGCATTTT
TRBJ2-3	-	-	14	TRBV9	CASSRDTNTDTQYF	TGTGCCAGCAGCCGGGACACAAACACAGATACGCAGTATTTT
TRBJ2-7	few	-	15	TRBV7-3	CASSWTGDVSYEQYF	TGTGCCAGCAGCTGGACGGGGGATGTCTCCTACGAGCAGTACTTC
TRBJ2-7	-	TRBD2	15	TRBV19	CASSIAAGGPYEQYF	TGTGCCAGTAGTATAGCGGCGGGAGGGCCCTACGAGCAGTACTTC
TRBJ2-3	-	-	13	TRBV7-9	CASSLPGGDTQYF	TGTGCCAGCAGCTTACCAGGGGGGGATACGCAGTATTTT
TRBJ2-1	-	TRBD2	14	TRBV30	CAWSVRGGPDEQFF	TGTGCCTGGAGTGTACGGGGAGGGCCGGATGAGCAGTTCTTC